This T cell receptor (beta chain) originates from a study of OX40 agonist ivuxolimab in advanced cancers. At the level of the study: An agonistic human IgG2 monoclonal antibody against OX40 (CD134) was given. Intravenous ivuxolimab was administered to patients every 2 weeks at 0.01 to 10 mg/kg. Findings and caveats of the study: The authors also found low normalized T-cell clonal expansion in some nonresponders. At 0.1 to 3.0 mg/kg and by week 6, CD4+ and CD8+ T cells in the blood had expanded clonally.

TCRdb keeps only in-frame clones here, not all; method: immunoSEQ multiplex PCR. The sample carries approximately 99,000 clones, around 93% recorded once. Points on this clone: The antigen is unknown.

The CDR3 runs to 15 residues. Per the germline V gene, CDR1 is SGHAT and CDR2 is FQNNGV. Trimming cost V 1 base and J 6 bases, with 15 bases left between them. This chain uses TRBV11-2 with TRBJ1-2; D possibly corresponds to TRBD1 (5 bases). Specimen: CD4+ or CD8+ T cells sorted from blood, collected in a trial of the OX40 agonist ivuxolimab. This TCR was sampled from an adult with an advanced solid tumor such as melanoma, head and neck, liver or kidney cancer. As DNA, the CDR3 is TGTGCCAGCAGCTTAGTAGGTGGAGTGGGGGATGGCTACACCTTC. Amino acid sequence: CASSLVGGVGDGYTF.